These T cell receptor beta chains were read from a single sample in a study of shared clonotypes between healthy human individuals. Produced via immunoSEQ multiplex PCR; TCRdb's table is partial and in-frame only. The profile shows roughly 1 million clones, around 74% of them singletons. Specimen: memory CD4+ T cells sorted from blood. The receptors here all came from a man aged 18 to 29 in good health. Each CDR3 is given with its conserved first and last residue.

TRBV19,TRBJ2-7,CASSTLLADSYEQYF
TRBV9,TRBJ1-4,CASSVGQGVGKLFF
TRBV9,TRBJ2-7,CASSVGSGSYEQYF
TRBV9,TRBJ2-1,CASKSEDRGYNEQFF
TRBV2,TRBJ2-1,CASTGAGLAIIQFF
TRBV18,TRBJ2-1,CASSPNLAGGDEQFF
TRBV5-1,TRBJ1-6,CASSPGTPLGSPLHF
TRBV10-2,TRBJ2-3,CASSRTGGTDTQYF
TRBV7-3,TRBJ2-1,CASSLGSGVEQFF
TRBV9,TRBJ2-2,CASSEQGADTGELFF
TRBV2,TRBJ2-5,CASSGGGGQETQYF
TRBV7-9,TRBJ2-3,CASKFSAGTTDTQYF
TRBV5-5,TRBJ2-7,CASSLGTGLGQYF
TRBV7-9,TRBJ1-4,CASSRLTNEKLFF
TRBV30,TRBJ2-5,CAWSVQEETQYF
TRBV7-2,TRBJ2-7,CASSLRGYEQYF
TRBV4-3,TRBJ2-1,CASSPSGTKNNEQFF
TRBV30,TRBJ2-5,CAWSVTGRDRKTQYF
TRBV19,TRBJ2-7,CASSSDRDSYEQYF
TRBV6-1,TRBJ2-5,CASSLTGTIKETQYF
TRBV2,TRBJ1-5,CASGMDRANQPQHF
TRBV6-5,TRBJ1-6,CASSYSPDGNSPLHF
TRBV28,TRBJ1-5,CAGAGGPNQPQHF
TRBV5-1,TRBJ2-1,CASSFLQAASYNEQFF
TRBV2,TRBJ1-6,CASRGQGTNSPLHF
TRBV5-6,TRBJ1-4,CASRSGQASSFNEKLFF
TRBV5-1,TRBJ2-1,CASSLRTSGGEQFF
TRBV5-1,TRBJ2-1,CASAPTAGSYNEQFF
TRBV9,TRBJ2-5,CASSVGLSQETQYF
TRBV5-1,TRBJ1-2,CASSLAQNYGYTF
TRBV25-1,TRBJ2-5,CAPARTPVWGCSKTQYF
TRBV5-4,TRBJ2-5,CASSTRLAGGGETQYF